The clone carrying this T cell receptor beta chain was recorded a few times. The target antigen is unknown. Time point described: persistent/refractory GD, antithyroid drugs over 5 years with positive TRAb. RNA isolated from PBMCs was used to make the TCR library. This specimen comes from a study of regulatory T cells in long-lasting Graves disease. Overall study context: Patients met the persistent Graves' disease definition after over 5 years of antithyroid drugs with positive TSH receptor antibodies. Study outcomes and limitations: Newly diagnosed Graves' patients exceeded persistent ones in TCR diversity. Accuracy may have been reduced by the small sample size.

Both iRepertoire HTBI primers and Arm-PCR of CDR3 regions were used to build the TCR beta libraries. TCRdb reanalysed the multiplex PCR reads using MiXCR and keeps one entry per CDR3 protein. The table has roughly 400,000 distinct CDR3 sequences, 20% seen once; the top ten hold 20%. The source is a female donor with Graves disease. The specimen was peripheral blood mononuclear cells (PBMCs), collected when the disease was refractory, from a patient treated with antithyroid drugs.

The CDR3 here is CSVTPRGEVFF. The CDR3 DNA reads as TGCAGTGTAACACCCCGGGGAGAGGTTTTCTTT. V and J are TRBV20-1 and TRBJ1-1; D gene uncertain. There are 11 residues in the CDR3. V was pared by 7 bases and J by 13 bases, with 19 bases between. CDR1 is DFQATT and CDR2 is SNEGSKA in the germline V gene (reference sequence).